These 5 T cell receptor beta chains share one sample of origin, sequenced in a study of shared clonotypes between healthy human individuals. TCRdb keeps only in-frame clones here, not all; method: immunoSEQ multiplex PCR. The data show over 300,000 clones, roughly 91% seen once. Sequenced: memory CD8+ T cells sorted from blood. The sample's subset: CD45RO+ cells pooled with CCR7-negative TemRA cells. The source of these receptors is a man younger than 35 in good health.

In this sample, this clone turned up once. The chain has TRBV11-2 and TRBJ1-3; tentative D call: TRBD1 (6 bases). The CDR3 runs 12 residues. Germline CDR1 reads SGHAT; CDR2 reads FQNNGV. V lost 8 bases to trimming and J lost 4 bases, with 9 bases between them. CDR3 in amino acids: CASGDRGNTIYF. In DNA, the CDR3 is TGTGCCAGCGGTGACAGGGGAAACACCATATATTTT.

The rearrangement joins TRBV4-1 to TRBJ2-7, with 7 nucleotides matching TRBD1. The CDR3 spans 18 residues. Germline CDR1 is MGHRA and CDR2 is YSYEKL. The J segment lost 0 bases and the V segment lost 4 bases, leaving 15 bases of the junction unmatched. The CDR3 here is CASSPVVPGTVISYEQYF. The DNA of the CDR3 is TGCGCCAGCAGCCCTGTGGTCCCCGGGACAGTGATCTCCTACGAGCAGTACTTC.

The gene calls are TRBV7-9 and TRBJ1-4; TRBD1 matches 7 bases. The V segment lost 5 bases and the J segment 4 bases; nucleotides outside the gene matches: 10. Germline-derived CDR1 and CDR2 are SEHNR and FQNEAQ (reference sequence). This CDR3 is 16 amino acids long. The chain's CDR3 is CASSGGDSLFNEKLFF. In DNA, the CDR3 is TGTGCCAGCAGCGGAGGGGACAGCCTGTTTAATGAAAAACTGTTTTTT.

The chain is built from TRBV27 and TRBJ2-1; D not certain. Germline V gives CDR1 MNHEY, CDR2 SMNVEV (reference sequence). This CDR3 contains 13 residues. V lost 4 bases and J lost 8, with 12 bases in between. The CDR3 sequence: CASSSPFCHEQFF. The DNA of the CDR3 is TGTGCCAGCAGTTCCCCATTCTGTCATGAGCAGTTCTTC.

The V and J genes are TRBV7-9 and TRBJ1-1; 7 nucleotides match TRBD1. CDR1 is SEHNR and CDR2 is FQNEAQ in the germline V gene (reference sequence). With V trimmed by 4 bases and J by 4 bases, 3 bases remained unmatched. The CDR3 totals 13 residues. CDR3 DNA sequence: TGTGCCAGCAGCTCGACAGGGCTCACTGAAGCTTTCTTT. Its translation is CASSSTGLTEAFF.